This TCR beta chain was recorded in a study of blood T cell repertoires in COVID-19. Sequenced by immunoSEQ multiplex PCR; TCRdb stores in-frame clones only, minus some. The sample consists of 210,000 or so clones, about 89% of them appearing once. V lost 6 bases and J 5 bases, leaving 25 bases between the germline ends. The germline CDR1 and CDR2 sequences are MNHEY and SMNVEV (reference sequence). The CDR3 loop spans 17 amino acids. The clonotype was recovered from a woman aged 40 to 49 with acute or convalescent COVID-19. The sample consisted of peripheral blood. The rearrangement joins TRBV27 to TRBJ1-2; the D gene is possibly TRBD1 (6 bases). The CDR3 sequence: CASRRQGPVGLDYGYTF. The DNA for the CDR3 is TGTGCCAGCAGACGTCAGGGGCCCGTAGGGCTCGATTATGGCTACACCTTC.